This T cell receptor beta chain appears in the sequencing data of a study of blood T cell repertoires in COVID-19. As handled by the study authors: Reference gene primer amplification gave estimated nucleated cell counts. Profiled with immunoSEQ multiplex PCR; TCRdb holds only in-frame clones, not every one. That table gives V, J and clone size, and the DNA gave D and trimming. In the table there are under 350,000 clones, roughly nine tenths of which are singletons. After removal of 5 bases from V and 1 base from J, the junction contained 3 bases not matched to a gene. Germline V gene data show CDR1 as MDHEN and CDR2 as SYDVKM. The CDR3 length is 15 residues.

Sequenced sample: peripheral blood. This sequence joins TRBV28 and TRBJ1-3, with TRBD1 matching 9 bases. The sequence was collected from a man in his late teens or twenties with active or convalescent COVID-19. CDR3 bases: TGTGCCAGCAGTGAAGGGACAGGGTCTGGAAACACCATATATTTT. The encoded protein is CASSEGTGSGNTIYF.